This record covers a single T cell receptor beta chain. Its antigen has not been determined. Nothing much larger sits one base from this clone, and base qualities are not available. The data are from a study of cytomegalovirus exposure and HLA in healthy donors (dated by TCRdb to about 2017). For the wider study: In an earlier analysis of approximately 500 of the donors, around 300 Gb of sequence data and 95 million to 130 million unique TCR beta sequences from about 180 million T cells were reported. An early release covering about 600 HLA-typed donors comprised approximately 290 gigabases of sequencing data and tens of millions of unique TCR sequences. The genetic ancestry cluster associated with self-reported Caucasian donors included 81% of the 300 to 450 genotyped donors. The study was designed to test whether signatures of past pathogen exposure could be identified by cataloging public T cell receptors. The study profiled the T cell repertoires of hundreds of subjects by immunosequencing and related them to cytomegalovirus serostatus. A separate validation cohort of approximately 120 different subjects was used in addition to the roughly 700-subject first cohort. To predict cytomegalovirus infection status, the study brought together high-throughput TCR immunosequencing, statistical association of individual TCRs with disease status, and machine learning. A later analysis re-analyzed previously published TCR beta repertoires from 666 donors and added high-resolution HLA genotyping to study TCR occurrence patterns. The later analysis used no new phenotypic data to find candidate immune exposures, relying instead on TCR beta sequences and their occurrence across donors. In an earlier analysis of roughly 600 of the donors, high-throughput TCR beta sequencing was used to judge whether each TCR beta V gene segment behaved as functional or pseudogenic. Donor age, sex, ethnicity and CMV serostatus were compiled alongside the repertoire data. Genome-wide SNP genotypes for about 65% of the 666 donors were used in a later genetic analysis, which treated that subset as a discovery cohort. All discovery cohort repertoires had been generated on a single sequencing platform. Both class I and class II loci were covered by HLA typing, at four-digit resolution. Typing coverage differed by locus: A, B, C, DRB1 and DQB1 were typed in roughly 620-630 donors, DQA1 in 522, DPA1 in around 610, and DPB1 in 472. Because of strong linkage in the cohort, five DR-DQ haplotypes were treated as single units for association and clustering. Across 300 to 400 genotyped donors of the cohort, an average of about 220,000 unique TCR beta nucleotide sequences per donor were sequenced, and about a sixth of those sequences were non-productive. General conclusions and limits of the study: Because some donors lacked HLA typing at each locus, the association tests relied only on the typed subset. A later analysis associated 15,000 to 20,000 TCR beta sequences with specific HLA alleles at a false discovery rate of 0.05. When HLA alleles, especially DR and DQ, strongly co-occurred, TCR associations were difficult to assign to individual alleles. Correlated functional status among segregating V segments might be attributable to linkage disequilibrium, but an unknown experimental factor could not be ruled out. Some 16 rarely observed V segments, including chromosome 9 orphons, were excluded from the earlier analysis of almost 600 of the donors because counts were too low. Most TCR sequences were observed very rarely across donors, whereas some public TCRs were present in many individuals. Cytomegalovirus status was reported to be diagnosed by the classifier with high specificity and sensitivity in both the original and validation cohorts. Presence/absence analyses assumed roughly uniform sequencing depth across donors, an assumption that may not hold. According to a later genetic analysis, donors in an Asian-associated ancestry cluster had fewer N-insertions in productive TCRs than the approximately 670-donor mean. For the cohort, immune exposure information was limited to CMV serostatus. The study listed approximately 150 TCR beta chains as associated with cytomegalovirus. Compared with equally common non-associated chains, HLA-associated TCR beta chains in a later analysis were more clonally expanded and had lower generation probabilities. V-gene and J-gene trimming of TCR beta chains was associated with a missense DCLRE1C variant in a later genetic analysis, and the association was replicated in an independent cohort. Most CMV-associated TCR beta chains appeared to be HLA-restricted in a later analysis, and the HLA associations seemed to be driven largely by CMV exposure. The 87-base-pair reads could not distinguish some IMGT-functional V segments, including TRBV6-2 and TRBV6-3, so those segments were excluded. In vitro tests confirmed that a few of the cytomegalovirus-associated TCR beta chains recognize cytomegalovirus antigens. According to the authors, the approach could potentially be generalized to other disease states and immunological phenotypes. In this cohort, only TCR beta chains were sequenced, and detectable features were limited by the absence of alpha or paired-chain data. A group of highly shared sequence variants was considered likely to be a technical artifact of the sequencing pipeline. In a later analysis, several top co-occurrence clusters were reported to appear linked to parvovirus B19, influenza, CMV and Epstein-Barr virus. A further reported finding was that TCR beta sequences accurately predicted the HLA-A and HLA-B alleles for most subjects in the first cohort. In a later analysis, TCR association rates were found to vary across HLA loci, with the most associated TCRs seen for DRB1 alleles and the fewest for HLA-C alleles. Broadly in line with IMGT annotations, most TCR beta V segments showed up in productive rearrangements about 87% or about 30% of the time in an earlier analysis of roughly 590 of the donors.

Receptor amplification or capture employed the immunoSEQ multiplex PCR assay. A mixture of 60 forward primers for TCR Vbeta segments and 13 reverse primers for TCR Jbeta segments was used in the multiplex PCR. The CDR3 region of rearranged TCR beta genes was amplified from genomic DNA by a multiplex PCR assay. On the Illumina HiSeq System, the amplified TCR beta libraries were sequenced as 87-base-pair reads. The source study handled its data this way. In a later analysis, 70 million to 95 million unique TCR beta chains were counted across the 500 to 850 repertoires, and around 10 million of these chains were shared by at least two donors. To remove PCR and sequencing errors, raw reads were error-corrected and collapsed into unique sequences using a nearest-neighbor algorithm that merged closely related sequences. To assign V, D and J gene segments, CDR3 sequences were aligned to IMGT reference sequences. For a sequence to be retained, a match of at least six nucleotides to both a V gene segment and a J gene segment was required. Rearrangements were classified as productive when the CDR3 lacked stop codons and remained in frame with V and J, and all other rearrangements were classified as non-productive. Following IMGT convention, CDR3 was defined as the stretch from the second conserved V-encoded cysteine to the conserved J-encoded phenylalanine. The earlier analysis of about 610 of the donors excluded any sequence lacking an unambiguous match to a single V gene segment. In an earlier analysis of approximately 560 of the donors, a V segment was called functional when productive rearrangements were above 56.7%, and segregating when the standard deviation between donors exceeded 5%. To diagnose cytomegalovirus status from the catalog of TCR beta chain sequences, a statistical classification framework was built. In a later analysis, TCR nucleotide sequences were compared against IMGT/GENE-DB human TR gene sequences so that V and J genes could be assigned. The TCRdist pipeline was used in a later analysis to assign CDR3 sequences and most-parsimonious VDJ recombination scenarios. A later analysis defined each TCR beta chain by its CDR3 amino acid sequence plus V-gene family, and excluded reads lacking a unique V-gene family. As a way to deal with suspected cross-contamination and a sequencing artifact, a later analysis dropped over 550 nucleotide sequences that were highly shared and had low generation probability. In a later analysis, a clonal expansion index for each public chain was calculated from normalized within-repertoire ranks of inferred template counts. A later analysis computed generation probabilities with a VDJ recombination model fitted to out-of-frame rearrangements, and checked the results against IGoR. Hypergeometric tests were used in a later analysis to score TCR-TCR, TCR-HLA and TCR-CMV co-occurrence, with a repertoire-size bias correction applied to the TCR pairs. A later analysis estimated false discovery rates by permuting HLA or CMV assignments 20 times. In a later analysis, co-occurring TCRs were grouped with DBSCAN, and TCRdist sequence similarity was added when clustering was performed within HLA-allele-positive subsets. Repertoires with fewer than 30,000 or more than 120,000 public chains, plus five repertoires with anomalous nucleotide sharing, were excluded from co-occurrence clustering. In TCRdb, the immuneACCESS table is reduced to in-frame sequences with V and J assigned. These tables do not hold every clone; where another copy was compared, an unresolved V gene accounts for under half, and the others remain unexplained. V and J calls and clone size come straight from that table; D and trimming were deduced from the DNA. This sample gives approximately 110,000 clones in total; about four fifths of them show up just once. The leading ten clones occupy about 2% of the sample.

In total, roughly 710 healthy bone marrow donors made up the cohort. Cohort members were all nominally healthy when sampled, although unrecorded immune exposures were likely present. The donor tested CMV seronegative, placing the donor among the approximately 360 seronegative members of the cohort. Each donor provided a peripheral blood sample, and peripheral blood mononuclear cells were used for TCR beta sequencing. Genomic DNA was extracted from the blood cell samples with the Qiagen DNeasy Blood Extraction Kit. The CDR3 holds 14 amino acids from the cysteine to the phenylalanine. The DNA shown is the 42-base CDR3, in frame from base 1. Trimming takes 4 bases off V and 3 bases off J; junction bases not matched to a gene: 0. The germline V gene yields MNHNS for CDR1 and SASEGT for CDR2.

The sequence came from a woman aged 25 to 45 in good health and CMV-seronegative. This sequence uses TRBV6-1 and TRBJ2-1, and 10 junction bases match TRBD1. The sequenced material came from PBMCs. The CDR3: CASSGTGGYNEQFF. The bases read TGTGCCAGCAGTGGGACAGGGGGCTACAATGAGCAGTTCTTC.